This T cell receptor (beta chain) was sequenced during a study of shared clonotypes between healthy human individuals. When replicate PCRs were run on unsorted PBMC, they used approximately 290 ng DNA, around 30,000 T cell genomes. PBMC DNA, left unsorted, was sequenced on ten immunoSEQ deep assay plates. Data came from immunoSEQ multiplex PCR; TCRdb stores just in-frame clones and leaves some out. The profile covers 550,000 to 600,000 clones, with around 77% appearing a single time and around 12% taken by the ten largest. Study donors comprised healthy, HIV-negative adults devoid of recent acute infection or vaccination. Those who donated, Caucasian adults without exception, all lived in Nashville, Tennessee. V lost 6 bases, J lost 2 bases, and 14 bases lay in between. The CDR3 is made up of 14 amino acids. Germline V CDR1 and CDR2: SNHLY, FYNNEI.

Material for sequencing was PBMCs. This clonotype originated in a woman aged 40 to 50 in good health. Some clones in this sample may be carry-over from other donors' samples. The chain links TRBV2 to TRBJ2-7; D possibly corresponds to TRBD2 (5 bases). This CDR3 is CASRDRMGAYEQYF. DNA of the CDR3: TGTGCCAGCAGGGACCGGATGGGAGCCTACGAGCAGTACTTC. The full variable domain, rest sourced from reference TRBV2 and TRBJ2-7, is EPEVTQTPSHQVTQMGQEVILRCVPISNHLYFYWYRQILGQKVEFLVSFYNNEISEKSEIFDDQFSVERPDGSNFTLKIRSTKLEDSAMYFCASRDRMGAYEQYFGPGTRLTVT.